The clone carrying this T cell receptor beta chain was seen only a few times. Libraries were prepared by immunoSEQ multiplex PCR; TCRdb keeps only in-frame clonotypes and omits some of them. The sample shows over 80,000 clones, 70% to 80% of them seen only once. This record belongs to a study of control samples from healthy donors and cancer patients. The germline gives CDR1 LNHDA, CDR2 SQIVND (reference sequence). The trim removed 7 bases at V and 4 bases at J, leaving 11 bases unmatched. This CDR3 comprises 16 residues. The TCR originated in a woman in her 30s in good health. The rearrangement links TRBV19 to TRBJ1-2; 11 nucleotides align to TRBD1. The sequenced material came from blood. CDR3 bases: TGTGCCAGTACGCCGGGACAGGGGGGATTGAGCTATGGCTACACCTTC. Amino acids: CASTPGQGGLSYGYTF.